The 26 T cell receptor beta chains below were found in one sample sequenced in a study of OX40 agonist ivuxolimab in advanced cancers. The method was immunoSEQ multiplex PCR; TCRdb's version includes in-frame clones alone and lacks a portion of them. Among 55,000 to 85,000 clones listed, around 80% were seen once. The specimen comprised CD4+ or CD8+ T cells sorted from blood, sampled in a trial of the OX40 agonist ivuxolimab. The receptors originated from an adult with an advanced solid tumor such as melanoma, head and neck, liver or kidney cancer.

This rearrangement joins TRBV5-5 to TRBJ1-6; D is undetermined. The germline V gene has CDR1 SGHKS and CDR2 YYEKEE (reference sequence). Trimming shortened V by 0 bases and J by 0 bases, and 4 bases separated the two germline ends. The CDR3 is 15 residues long. The CDR3 bases are TGTGCCAGCAGCTTGGAGAGCTCCTATAATTCACCCCTCCACTTT. It is translated as CASSLESSYNSPLHF.

The chain couples TRBV2 to TRBJ2-7, with 8 bases aligning to TRBD1. This CDR3 is built from 16 residues. The V segment lost 3 bases and the J segment 5 bases; nucleotides outside the gene matches: 12. Germline CDR1 reads SNHLY; CDR2 reads FYNNEI. Here the CDR3 reads CASSDLVGQGRDEQYF. DNA of the CDR3: TGTGCCAGCAGTGATTTAGTAGGACAGGGCCGGGACGAGCAGTACTTC.

The chain carries TRBV2 and TRBJ1-1; no definite D call. There are 12 residues in the CDR3. Germline CDR1 SNHLY, CDR2 FYNNEI. V was shortened by 4 bases and J by 7 bases, with 10 bases between the two germline ends. The DNA for the CDR3 is TGTGCCAGCAGTGTTTGGCGGAGTGAAGCTTTCTTT. Protein sequence: CASSVWRSEAFF.

The V gene is TRBV11-2, the J gene TRBJ1-5; D not resolved. Germline lookup yields CDR1 SGHAT and CDR2 FQNNGV. V lost 3 bases, J lost 3 bases, and 9 bases lay in between. The CDR3 runs to 14 residues. The CDR3 DNA reads TGTGCCAGCAGCTTCTCGGGGAACAATCAGCCCCAGCATTTT. Amino acids: CASSFSGNNQPQHF. Supplemented by reference TRBV11-2 and TRBJ1-5, the full variable domain reads EAGVAQSPRYKIIEKRQSVAFWCNPISGHATLYWYQQILGQGPKLLIQFQNNGVVDDSQLPKDRFSAERLKGVDSTLKIQPAKLEDSAVYLCASSFSGNNQPQHFGDGTRLSIL.

This clone came up once. The V gene is TRBV7-9, the J gene TRBJ1-2; D gene ambiguous. Trimming removed 1 base from V and 0 bases from J, with 12 bases in between. Germline V gives CDR1 SEHNR, CDR2 FQNEAQ (reference sequence). This CDR3 is 16 amino acids long. The CDR3 nucleotides are TGTGCCAGCAGCTTAGGGCCCGGACCCGCTAACTATGGCTACACCTTC. Translation: CASSLGPGPANYGYTF.

The chain joins TRBV5-4 to TRBJ1-1; D is possibly TRBD1 (6 bases). The CDR3 length is 15 residues. V lost 0 bases, J lost 4 bases, and 13 bases lay in between. Germline CDR1 SGHNT, CDR2 YYREEE (reference sequence). CDR3 sequence: CASSLGGARGTEAFF. The DNA of the CDR3 is TGTGCCAGCAGCTTGGGGGGGGCGCGCGGCACTGAAGCTTTCTTT.

The J gene is TRBJ1-3, the V gene TRBV30, with D uncertain. The germline CDR1 and CDR2 sequences are GTSNPN and SVGIG (reference sequence). CDR3 length: 12 amino acids. V dropped 0 bases and J dropped 4 bases, with 4 bases sitting between them. CDR3 amino acids: CAWSVGGNTIYF. CDR3 DNA sequence: TGTGCCTGGAGTGTAGGAGGAAACACCATATATTTT.

V is TRBV27 and J is TRBJ2-1, with 8 bases aligning to TRBD1. Per germline, CDR1 MNHEY and CDR2 SMNVEV (reference sequence). This CDR3 contains 14 residues. J gave up 9 bases and V 6 bases, and 10 bases lay outside the gene matches. The CDR3 sequence: CASRPGQASGEQFF. CDR3 sequence (DNA): TGTGCCAGCAGGCCGGGACAGGCCTCCGGTGAGCAGTTCTTC.

The chain links TRBV6-1 to TRBJ1-5; maybe TRBD1 (6 bases). CDR1 is MNHNS, CDR2 SASEGT, per germline. The CDR3 extends over 13 amino acids. V lost 5 bases and J 7 bases, leaving 12 bases between the germline ends. The CDR3: CASSHKGGQPQHF. The DNA of the CDR3 is TGTGCCAGCAGTCATAAGGGGGGACAGCCCCAGCATTTT.

The CDR3 region has the DNA TGCGCCAGCGGGAGGGGAGGGTCATACAATGAGCAGTTCTTC. Translation gives CASGRGGSYNEQFF. The chain joins TRBV5-1 to TRBJ2-1, with 7 bases identical to TRBD2. The V and J ends lost 7 bases and 4 bases, in that order; junction bases with no gene match: 8. This CDR3 spans 14 amino acids. Germline V CDR1 and CDR2: SGHRS, YFSETQ. The variable domain in full, with the rest retrieved from reference TRBV5-1 and TRBJ2-1, is KAGVTQTPRYLIKTRGQQVTLSCSPISGHRSVSWYQQTPGQGLQFLFEYFSETQRNKGNFPGRFSGRQFSNSRSEMNVSTLELGDSALYLCASGRGGSYNEQFFGPGTRLTVL.

The genes are TRBV25-1 and TRBJ2-5; possibly TRBD1 or TRBD2 for D (5 bases each). The CDR3 has 15 residues. The V and J ends lost 1 base and 1 base respectively, with 10 bases between them. CDR1 is MGHDK and CDR2 is SYGVNS in the germline V gene. The CDR3: CASSELRGAQETQYF. The CDR3 DNA is TGTGCCAGCAGTGAATTAAGAGGGGCCCAAGAGACCCAGTACTTC.

This clone was counted a few times. The chain carries TRBV4-2 and TRBJ2-7; D possibly uses TRBD1 or TRBD2 (5 bases each). The CDR3 covers 14 residues. V lost 5 bases and J lost 0, with 11 bases in between. Germline values: CDR1 LGHNA, CDR2 YNFKEQ. CDR3 DNA sequence: TGTGCCAGCAGCGCGACGGGGACCTCCTACGAGCAGTACTTC. Residues: CASSATGTSYEQYF.

The J gene is TRBJ2-3, the V gene TRBV6-4; 11 nucleotides line up with TRBD1. There are 14 residues in the CDR3. Germline values: CDR1 MRHNA, CDR2 SNTAGT. Trimming removed 10 bases from V and 5 bases from J; junction bases left unmatched: 8. CDR3 sequence (DNA): TGTGCCACCTCAGGACAGGGGGCTAGAGATACGCAGTATTTT. Protein sequence: CATSGQGARDTQYF.

The rearrangement uses TRBV5-4 and TRBJ1-1; perhaps TRBD1 as D (5 bases). Trimming cost V 3 bases and J 0 bases, with 9 bases left between them. This CDR3 has 14 residues. Germline CDR1 is SGHNT and CDR2 is YYREEE (reference sequence). This chain's CDR3 is CASSSGRMNTEAFF. In DNA, the CDR3 is TGTGCCAGCAGCTCGGGACGGATGAACACTGAAGCTTTCTTT.

V gene TRBV7-2 combines with J gene TRBJ1-2, with D possibly TRBD1 on 6 matching bases. The CDR3 loop spans 14 amino acids. Deletions cut 4 bases from V and 4 bases from J, with 13 bases between. Germline lookup yields CDR1 SGHTA and CDR2 FQGNSA. CDR3 protein: CASSSHRVGYGYTF. For the CDR3, the DNA is TGTGCCAGCAGCTCCCACAGGGTAGGCTATGGCTACACCTTC.

The rearrangement links TRBV6-6 to TRBJ2-1; D not resolved. This CDR3 contains 13 residues. V lost 7 bases to trimming and J lost 4 bases, with 11 bases between them. Germline loops: CDR1 MNHNY, CDR2 SVGAGI (reference sequence). The CDR3 loop is CASMDKPYNEQFF. The CDR3 bases are TGTGCCAGCATGGATAAACCTTACAATGAGCAGTTCTTC.

This sequence joins TRBV10-2 and TRBJ2-1, with D possibly matching TRBD1 (6 bases). This CDR3 is built from 13 residues. Between the trimmed V and J ends, which lost 4 bases and 7 bases, there was a span of 11 bases. The germline CDR1 and CDR2 sequences are WSHSY and SAAADI. The CDR3 loop reads CASSVGRGNEQFF. The CDR3 DNA is TGCGCCAGCAGTGTCGGCAGGGGTAATGAGCAGTTCTTC.

The chain carries TRBV7-2 and TRBJ2-2, with 9 bases matching TRBD1. The CDR3 has 17 amino acids. The V and J ends lost 5 bases and 6 bases, in that order; junction bases with no gene match: 13. Germline-derived CDR1 and CDR2 are SGHTA and FQGNSA. The CDR3 reads CASSPQTGTGFPGELFF. The CDR3 region has the DNA TGTGCCAGCAGCCCGCAAACCGGGACAGGGTTCCCCGGGGAGCTGTTTTTT.

In regard to this clone: This clone may be a read error of a much larger clone one base away. The same CDR3 is also encoded by other DNA sequences in this sample. The CDR3 nucleotides are TGCGCCAGCAGCTCGGACGGAGCCTACGAGCAGTACTTC. Translation gives CASSSDGAYEQYF. The gene calls are TRBV5-1 and TRBJ2-7; D unresolved. CDR1 is SGHRS and CDR2 is YFSETQ in the germline V gene. This CDR3 contains 13 residues. V was pared by 3 bases and J by 2 bases, with 9 bases between.

This chain joins TRBV30 and TRBJ2-7; 10 bases line up with TRBD2. V was clipped by 4 bases and J by 10 bases; unmatched bases: 10. The CDR3 totals 13 residues. Germline V gene data show CDR1 as GTSNPN and CDR2 as SVGIG (reference sequence). The chain's CDR3 is CAWKPSGGPSQYF. The CDR3 DNA is TGTGCCTGGAAACCTAGCGGGGGCCCCTCACAGTACTTC.

This clone was seen a few times. In DNA form, the CDR3 reads TGCGCCAGCAGCTTGGTTCAGGGGAACTACGAGCAGTACTTC. It codes for CASSLVQGNYEQYF. This chain uses TRBV5-1 with TRBJ2-7, with D perhaps TRBD1 (6 bases). Germline V gene sequence: CDR1 SGHRS, CDR2 YFSETQ. The CDR3 loop spans 14 amino acids. V lost 0 bases and J 3 bases, leaving 10 bases between the germline ends.

This clone was found once. CDR3 sequence (DNA): TGTGCCAGCTCACCATCTACGGGCAGCTCCTACAATGAGCAGTTCTTC. This codes for CASSPSTGSSYNEQFF. The V and J genes are TRBV18 and TRBJ2-1; D is unclear. V shed 2 bases and J shed 0 bases, with 11 bases lying between them. The CDR3 length is 16 residues. Germline CDR1 and CDR2: KGHSH and LQKENI.

This clone came up once. The chain couples TRBV4-2 to TRBJ2-5, with 10 bases that match TRBD2. Germline lookup yields CDR1 LGHNA and CDR2 YNFKEQ. The CDR3 runs 16 residues. Trimming removed 4 bases from V and 5 bases from J; junction bases left unmatched: 10. The CDR3 region is CASSLEAAGGQETQYF. The CDR3 DNA reads TGTGCCAGCAGCCTGGAAGCAGCGGGGGGGCAGGAGACCCAGTACTTC.

The CDR3 sequence: CASSLTRDEQFF. The CDR3 DNA reads TGTGCCAGCAGCTTAACTAGAGATGAGCAGTTCTTC. The J gene is TRBJ2-1, the V gene TRBV11-3, with D possibly TRBD2 on 5 matching bases. The V and J ends lost 2 bases and 8 bases respectively, with 7 bases between them. CDR3 length: 12 residues. Germline loops: CDR1 SGHNT, CDR2 YENEEA.

V usage is TRBV7-2 and J usage is TRBJ2-3, with D perhaps TRBD2 (5 bases). V was pared by 0 bases and J by 2 bases, with 12 bases between. Germline V lookup: CDR1 SGHTA, CDR2 FQGNSA. This CDR3 comprises 16 residues. This CDR3 reads CASSLAPSGFTDTQYF. CDR3 coding DNA: TGTGCCAGCAGCTTAGCGCCAAGCGGATTCACAGATACGCAGTATTTT.

The chain carries TRBV10-3 and TRBJ1-1; TRBD1 aligns across 7 bases. CDR3 size: 15 residues. Germline CDR1 is ENHRY and CDR2 is SYGVKD. V dropped 8 bases and J dropped 2; count of bases not matched to a gene: 11. The CDR3, as DNA: TGTGCCATCGTGTTACGGGACAGTCAAAACACTGAAGCTTTCTTT. This encodes CAIVLRDSQNTEAFF.